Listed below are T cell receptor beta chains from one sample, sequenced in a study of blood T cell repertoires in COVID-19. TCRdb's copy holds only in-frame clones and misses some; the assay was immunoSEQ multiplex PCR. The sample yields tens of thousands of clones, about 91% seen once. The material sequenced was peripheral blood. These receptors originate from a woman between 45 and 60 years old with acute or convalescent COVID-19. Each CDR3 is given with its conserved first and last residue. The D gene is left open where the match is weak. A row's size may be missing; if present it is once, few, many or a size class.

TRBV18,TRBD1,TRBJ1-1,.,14,CASSIARGRTEAFF,TGTGCCAGCTCAATAGCGAGGGGGCGGACTGAAGCTTTCTTT
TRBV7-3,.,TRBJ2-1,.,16,CASSLNTGSSYNEQFF,TGTGCCAGCAGCTTAAATACGGGGAGCTCCTACAATGAGCAGTTCTTC
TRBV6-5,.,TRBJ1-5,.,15,CASKETGAPNQPQHF,TGTGCCAGCAAAGAGACAGGCGCACCAAATCAGCCCCAGCATTTT
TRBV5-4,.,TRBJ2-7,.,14,CASSPGQRAYEQYF,TGTGCCAGCAGCCCCGGACAGCGCGCCTACGAGCAGTACTTC
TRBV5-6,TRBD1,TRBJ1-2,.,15,CASSRAGRGDYGYTF,TGTGCCAGCAGCCGCGCGGGCAGGGGGGACTATGGCTACACCTTC
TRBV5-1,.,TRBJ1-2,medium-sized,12,CASSLAGRGYTF,TGCGCCAGCAGCTTGGCCGGGAGGGGCTACACCTTC
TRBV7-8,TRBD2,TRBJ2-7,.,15,CASSRGGGLAYEQYF,TGTGCCAGCTCCCGGGGGGGAGGTCTAGCGTACGAGCAGTACTTC
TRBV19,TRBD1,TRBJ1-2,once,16,CASGTGGLPINYGYTF,TGTGCCAGTGGGACAGGGGGCCTTCCCATTAACTATGGCTACACCTTC
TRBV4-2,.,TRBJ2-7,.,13,CASSQDRYYEQYF,TGTGCCAGCAGCCAAGACAGGTACTACGAGCAGTACTTC
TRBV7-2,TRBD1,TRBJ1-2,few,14,CASSPPGQGNGYTF,TGTGCCAGCAGCCCACCCGGACAGGGTAATGGCTACACCTTC
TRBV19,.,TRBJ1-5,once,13,CASRTGGNQPQHF,TGTGCCAGCAGGACCGGGGGCAATCAGCCCCAGCATTTT
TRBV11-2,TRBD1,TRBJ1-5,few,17,CASSPTGTGGYNQPQHF,TGTGCCAGCAGCCCGACAGGTACAGGGGGCTACAATCAGCCCCAGCATTTT
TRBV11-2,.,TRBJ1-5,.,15,CASSLEGLGNQPQHF,TGTGCCAGCAGCTTGGAGGGGCTGGGCAATCAGCCCCAGCATTTT
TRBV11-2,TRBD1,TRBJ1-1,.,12,CASSLTGAEAFF,TGTGCCAGCAGCTTGACAGGGGCTGAAGCTTTCTTT
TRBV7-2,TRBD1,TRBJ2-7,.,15,CASSPGTGGGYEQYF,TGTGCCAGCAGCCCCGGGACAGGGGGCGGGTACGAGCAGTACTTC
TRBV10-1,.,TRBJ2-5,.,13,CASSDSGAETQYF,TGCGCCAGCAGTGATAGTGGAGCCGAGACCCAGTACTTC
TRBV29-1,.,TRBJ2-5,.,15,CSVEVVSRGQETQYF,TGCAGCGTTGAAGTAGTGTCCCGAGGCCAAGAGACCCAGTACTTC
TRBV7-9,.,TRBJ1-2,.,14,CASSGAGVYYGYTF,TGTGCCAGCAGCGGAGCAGGGGTCTACTATGGCTACACCTTC
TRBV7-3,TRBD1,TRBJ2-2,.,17,CASSLTGQGAGTGELFF,TGTGCCAGCAGCTTAACAGGACAGGGGGCGGGCACCGGGGAGCTGTTTTTT
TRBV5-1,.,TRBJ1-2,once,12,CASSSDNFGYTF,TGCGCCAGCAGCTCGGACAACTTTGGCTACACCTTC
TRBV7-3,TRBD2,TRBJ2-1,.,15,CASSLNSGRNNEQFF,TGTGCCAGCAGCTTAAATAGCGGGCGAAACAATGAGCAGTTCTTC
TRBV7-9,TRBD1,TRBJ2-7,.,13,CASSIYRGDEQYF,TGTGCCAGCAGCATATACAGGGGTGACGAGCAGTACTTC
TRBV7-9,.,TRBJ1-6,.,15,CASSLDGGGISPLHF,TGTGCCAGCAGCTTAGATGGAGGCGGGATTTCACCCCTCCACTTT
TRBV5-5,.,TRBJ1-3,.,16,CASSLRDNNSGNTIYF,TGTGCCAGCAGCCTCAGGGACAACAACTCTGGAAACACCATATATTTT
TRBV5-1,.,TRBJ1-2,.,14,CASSMTASNYGYTF,TGCGCCAGCAGCATGACAGCATCTAACTATGGCTACACCTTC
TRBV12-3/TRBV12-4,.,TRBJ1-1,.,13,CASSLARVAEAFF,TGTGCCAGCAGTTTAGCCAGGGTCGCTGAAGCTTTCTTT
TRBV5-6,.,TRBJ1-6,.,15,CASSLGRRGYSPLHF,TGTGCCAGCAGCTTGGGCCGCAGGGGTTATTCACCCCTCCACTTT
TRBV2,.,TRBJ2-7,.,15,CASRSRRVDPTGQYF,TGTGCCAGCAGAAGTCGCAGAGTAGACCCTACGGGGCAGTACTTC
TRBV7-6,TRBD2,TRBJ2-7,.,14,CASSQGTSGNEQYF,TGTGCCAGCAGCCAGGGGACTAGCGGAAACGAGCAGTACTTC
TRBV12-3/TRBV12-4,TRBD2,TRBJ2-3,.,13,CASSQGTSNTQYF,TGTGCCAGCAGCCAAGGGACTAGCAATACGCAGTATTTT
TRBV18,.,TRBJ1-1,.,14,CASSPQGVNTEAFF,TGTGCCAGCTCACCACAGGGAGTGAACACTGAAGCTTTCTTT
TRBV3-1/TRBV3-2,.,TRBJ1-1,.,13,CASSPTVNTEAFF,TGTGCCAGCAGCCCCACTGTGAACACTGAAGCTTTCTTT
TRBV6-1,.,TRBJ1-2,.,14,CASSERGLWNGYTF,TGTGCCAGCAGTGAACGGGGACTTTGGAATGGCTACACCTTC
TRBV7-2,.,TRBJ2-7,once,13,CASSQASGGEQYF,TGTGCCAGCAGTCAGGCAAGTGGGGGGGAGCAGTACTTC
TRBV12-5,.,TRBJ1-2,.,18,CASGLSLNPGHLQRGYTF,TGTGCTAGTGGTTTGTCCCTTAACCCTGGACACCTCCAAAGGGGCTACACCTTC
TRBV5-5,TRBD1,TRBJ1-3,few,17,CASSLGQGAFSGNTIYF,TGTGCCAGCAGCTTGGGGCAGGGGGCCTTCTCTGGAAACACCATATATTTT
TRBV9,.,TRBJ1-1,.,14,CASSPGDVNTEAFF,TGTGCCAGCAGCCCTGGAGATGTGAACACTGAAGCTTTCTTT
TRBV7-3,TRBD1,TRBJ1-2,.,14,CASSATGQGQGYTF,TGTGCCAGCAGCGCCACCGGACAGGGACAAGGCTACACCTTC
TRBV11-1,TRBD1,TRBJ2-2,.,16,CASSLRTGWGTGELFF,TGTGCCAGCAGCCTACGGACAGGGTGGGGGACCGGGGAGCTGTTTTTT
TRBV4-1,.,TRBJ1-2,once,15,CASSQNAGAPYGYTF,TGCGCCAGCAGCCAAAACGCAGGGGCACCCTATGGCTACACCTTC
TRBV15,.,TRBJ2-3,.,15,CATSSSLFSSDTQYF,TGTGCCACCAGCAGCTCCCTATTTTCCTCAGATACGCAGTATTTT
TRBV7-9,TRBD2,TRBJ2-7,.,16,CASSLVSGGSSYEQYF,TGTGCCAGCAGCTTAGTTAGCGGGGGGAGCTCCTACGAGCAGTACTTC
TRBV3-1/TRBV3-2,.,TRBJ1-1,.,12,CASSQVSGVTFF,TGTGCCAGCAGCCAAGTTTCAGGGGTAACTTTCTTT